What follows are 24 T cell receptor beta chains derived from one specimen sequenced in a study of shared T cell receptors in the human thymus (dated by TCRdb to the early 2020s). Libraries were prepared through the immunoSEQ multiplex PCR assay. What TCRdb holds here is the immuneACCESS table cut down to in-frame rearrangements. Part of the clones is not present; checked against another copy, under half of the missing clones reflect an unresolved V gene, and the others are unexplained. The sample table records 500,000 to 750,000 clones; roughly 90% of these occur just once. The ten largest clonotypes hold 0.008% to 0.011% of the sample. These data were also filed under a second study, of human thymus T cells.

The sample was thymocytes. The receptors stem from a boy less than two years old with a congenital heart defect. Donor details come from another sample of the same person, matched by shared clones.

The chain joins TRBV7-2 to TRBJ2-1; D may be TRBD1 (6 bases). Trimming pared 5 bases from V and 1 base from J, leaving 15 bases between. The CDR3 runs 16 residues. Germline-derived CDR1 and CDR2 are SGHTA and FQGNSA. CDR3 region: CASSLGARGSYNEQFF. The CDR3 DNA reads TGTGCCAGCAGCCTTGGGGCTAGGGGGTCCTACAATGAGCAGTTCTTC.

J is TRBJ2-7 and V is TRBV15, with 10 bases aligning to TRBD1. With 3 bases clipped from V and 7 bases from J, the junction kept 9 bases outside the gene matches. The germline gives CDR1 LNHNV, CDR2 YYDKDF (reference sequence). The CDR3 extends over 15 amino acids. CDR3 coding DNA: TGTGCCACCAGCAGGCCGGGACAGGGGATTCGGGAGCAGTACTTC. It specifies CATSRPGQGIREQYF.

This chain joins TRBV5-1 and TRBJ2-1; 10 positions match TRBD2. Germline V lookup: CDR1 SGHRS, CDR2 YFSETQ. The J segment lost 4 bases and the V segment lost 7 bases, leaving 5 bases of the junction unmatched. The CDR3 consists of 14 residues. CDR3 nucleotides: TGCGCCAGCCGACCGGGACTAGCGTACAATGAGCAGTTCTTC. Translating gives CASRPGLAYNEQFF.

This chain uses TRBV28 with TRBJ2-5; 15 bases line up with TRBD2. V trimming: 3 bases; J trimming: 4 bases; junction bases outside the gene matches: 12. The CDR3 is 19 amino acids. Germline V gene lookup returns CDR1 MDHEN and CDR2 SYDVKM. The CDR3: CASSFRGLAGGDGGETQYF. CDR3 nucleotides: TGTGCCAGCAGTTTTCGGGGACTAGCGGGAGGAGACGGAGGAGAGACCCAGTACTTC.

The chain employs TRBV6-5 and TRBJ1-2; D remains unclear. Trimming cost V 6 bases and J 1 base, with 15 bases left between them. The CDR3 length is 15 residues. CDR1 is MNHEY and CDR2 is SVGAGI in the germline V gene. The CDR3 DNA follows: TGTGCCAGCAGATCCGGGAGGACGCGTAACTATGGCTACACCTTC. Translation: CASRSGRTRNYGYTF.

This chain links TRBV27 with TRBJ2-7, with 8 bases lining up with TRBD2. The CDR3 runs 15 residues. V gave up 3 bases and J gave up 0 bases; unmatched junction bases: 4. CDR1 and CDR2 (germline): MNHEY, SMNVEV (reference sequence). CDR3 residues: CASSFRSGSSYEQYF. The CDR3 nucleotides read TGTGCCAGCAGTTTTCGAAGCGGGAGCTCCTACGAGCAGTACTTC.

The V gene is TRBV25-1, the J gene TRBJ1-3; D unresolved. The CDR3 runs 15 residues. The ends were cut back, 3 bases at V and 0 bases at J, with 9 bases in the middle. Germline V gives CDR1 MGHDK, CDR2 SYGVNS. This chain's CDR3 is CASSESGDSGNTIYF. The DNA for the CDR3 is TGTGCCAGCAGTGAGTCCGGTGACTCTGGAAACACCATATATTTT.

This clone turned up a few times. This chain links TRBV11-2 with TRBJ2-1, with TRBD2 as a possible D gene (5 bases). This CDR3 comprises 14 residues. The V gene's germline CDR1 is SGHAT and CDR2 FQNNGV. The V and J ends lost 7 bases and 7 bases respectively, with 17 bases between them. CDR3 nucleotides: TGTGCCAGCACCCCGGTTAAGCCGGGGAATGAGCAGTTCTTC. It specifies CASTPVKPGNEQFF.

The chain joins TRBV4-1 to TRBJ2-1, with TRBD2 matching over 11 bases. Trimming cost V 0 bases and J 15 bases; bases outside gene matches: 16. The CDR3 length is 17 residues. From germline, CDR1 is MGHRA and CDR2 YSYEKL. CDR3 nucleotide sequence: TGCGCCAGCAGCCAAGATCGGACTAGCGGGCCCCCGCCCGTGCCGTTCTTC. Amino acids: CASSQDRTSGPPPVPFF.

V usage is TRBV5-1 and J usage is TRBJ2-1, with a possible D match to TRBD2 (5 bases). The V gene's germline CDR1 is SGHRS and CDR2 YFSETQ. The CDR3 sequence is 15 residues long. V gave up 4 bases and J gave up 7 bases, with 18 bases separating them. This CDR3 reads CASSRGLNPGNEQFF. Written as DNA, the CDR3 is TGCGCCAGCAGCCGAGGGCTAAATCCGGGGAATGAGCAGTTCTTC.

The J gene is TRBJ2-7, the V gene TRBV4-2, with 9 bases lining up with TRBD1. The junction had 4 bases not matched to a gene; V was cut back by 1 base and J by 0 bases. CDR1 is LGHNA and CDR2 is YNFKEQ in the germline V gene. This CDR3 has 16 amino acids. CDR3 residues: CASSQVRDRDSYEQYF. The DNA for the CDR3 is TGTGCCAGCAGCCAAGTGCGGGACAGGGACTCCTACGAGCAGTACTTC.

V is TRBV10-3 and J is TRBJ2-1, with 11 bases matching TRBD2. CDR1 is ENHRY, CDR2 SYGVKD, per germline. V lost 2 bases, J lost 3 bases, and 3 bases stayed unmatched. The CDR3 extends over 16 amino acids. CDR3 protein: CAISETSGSHYNEQFF. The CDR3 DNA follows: TGTGCCATCAGTGAGACTAGCGGGAGTCACTACAATGAGCAGTTCTTC.

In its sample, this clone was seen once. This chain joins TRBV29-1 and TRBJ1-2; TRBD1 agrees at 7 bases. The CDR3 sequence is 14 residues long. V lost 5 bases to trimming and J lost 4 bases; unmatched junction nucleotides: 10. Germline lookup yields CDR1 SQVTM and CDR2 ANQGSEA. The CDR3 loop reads CSVQGRGVIYGYTF. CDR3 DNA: TGCAGCGTTCAAGGCAGGGGGGTCATCTATGGCTACACCTTC.

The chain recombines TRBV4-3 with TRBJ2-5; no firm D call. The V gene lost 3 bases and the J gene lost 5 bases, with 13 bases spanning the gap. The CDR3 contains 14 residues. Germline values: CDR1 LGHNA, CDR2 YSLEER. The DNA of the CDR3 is TGCGCCAGCAGCCACCCGCCCGGGTTCGAGACCCAGTACTTC. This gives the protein CASSHPPGFETQYF.

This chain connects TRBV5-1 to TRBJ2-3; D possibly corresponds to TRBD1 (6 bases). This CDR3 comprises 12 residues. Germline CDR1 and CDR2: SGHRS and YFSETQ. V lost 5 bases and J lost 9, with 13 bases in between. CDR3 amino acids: CASRQDRRTQYF. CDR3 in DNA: TGCGCCAGCAGACAGGACAGACGAACGCAGTATTTT.

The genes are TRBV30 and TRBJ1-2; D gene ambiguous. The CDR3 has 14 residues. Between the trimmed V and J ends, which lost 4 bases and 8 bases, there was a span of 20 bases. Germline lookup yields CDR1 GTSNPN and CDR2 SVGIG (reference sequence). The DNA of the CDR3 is TGTGCCTGGAAGCCCCAGCGGACCGGGTCGGGCTACACCTTC. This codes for CAWKPQRTGSGYTF.

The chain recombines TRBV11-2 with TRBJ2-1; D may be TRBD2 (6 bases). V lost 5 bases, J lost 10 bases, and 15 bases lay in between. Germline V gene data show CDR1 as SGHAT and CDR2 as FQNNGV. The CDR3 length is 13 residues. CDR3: CASSLAPRGEQFF. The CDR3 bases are TGTGCCAGCAGCCTAGCTCCCCGGGGGGAGCAGTTCTTC.

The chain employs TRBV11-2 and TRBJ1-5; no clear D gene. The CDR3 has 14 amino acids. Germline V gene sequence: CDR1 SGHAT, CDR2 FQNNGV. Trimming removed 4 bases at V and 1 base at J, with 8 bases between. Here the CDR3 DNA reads TGTGCCAGCAGCTCCCTCGGGAGCAATCAGCCCCAGCATTTT. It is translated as CASSSLGSNQPQHF.

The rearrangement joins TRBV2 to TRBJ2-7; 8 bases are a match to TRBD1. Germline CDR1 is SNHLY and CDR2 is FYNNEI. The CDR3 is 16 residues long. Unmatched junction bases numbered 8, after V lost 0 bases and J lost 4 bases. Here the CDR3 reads CASSEADRGGRYEQYF. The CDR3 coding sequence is TGTGCCAGCAGTGAAGCCGACAGGGGTGGTCGATACGAGCAGTACTTC.

CDR3 sequence reads: CASSRLRGTGSNTEAFF. CDR3 bases: TGTGCCAGCTCACGGCTGAGAGGGACAGGGTCGAACACTGAAGCTTTCTTT. This sequence joins TRBV18 and TRBJ1-1; 9 bases are a match to TRBD1. Trimming cost V 4 bases and J 1 base; bases outside gene matches: 10. Per the germline V gene, CDR1 is KGHSH and CDR2 is LQKENI. The CDR3 runs to 17 residues.

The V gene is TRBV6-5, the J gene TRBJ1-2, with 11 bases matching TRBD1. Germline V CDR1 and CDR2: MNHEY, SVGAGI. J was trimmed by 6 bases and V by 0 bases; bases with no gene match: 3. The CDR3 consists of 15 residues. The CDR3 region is CASSYSRTGGDGYTF. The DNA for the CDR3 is TGTGCCAGCAGTTACTCGAGGACAGGGGGCGATGGCTACACCTTC.

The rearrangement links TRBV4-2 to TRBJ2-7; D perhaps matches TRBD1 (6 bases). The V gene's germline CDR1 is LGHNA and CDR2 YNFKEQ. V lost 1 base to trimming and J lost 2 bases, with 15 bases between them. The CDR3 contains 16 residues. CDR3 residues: CASSQASPDSPYEQYF. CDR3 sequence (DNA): TGTGCCAGCAGCCAAGCCTCCCCGGACAGCCCCTACGAGCAGTACTTC.

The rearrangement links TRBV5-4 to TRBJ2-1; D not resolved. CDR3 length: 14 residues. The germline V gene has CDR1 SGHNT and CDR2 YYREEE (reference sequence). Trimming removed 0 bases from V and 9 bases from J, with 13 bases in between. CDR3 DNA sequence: TGTGCCAGCAGCTTGGCGGCTAGTGAGGTTGAGCAGTTCTTC. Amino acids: CASSLAASEVEQFF.

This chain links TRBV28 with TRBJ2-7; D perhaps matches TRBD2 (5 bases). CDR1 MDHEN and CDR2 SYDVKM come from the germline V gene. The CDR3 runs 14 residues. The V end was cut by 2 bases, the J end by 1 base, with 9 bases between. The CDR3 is CASSLEWRSYEQYF. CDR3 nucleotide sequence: TGTGCCAGCAGTTTAGAATGGAGGTCCTACGAGCAGTACTTC.